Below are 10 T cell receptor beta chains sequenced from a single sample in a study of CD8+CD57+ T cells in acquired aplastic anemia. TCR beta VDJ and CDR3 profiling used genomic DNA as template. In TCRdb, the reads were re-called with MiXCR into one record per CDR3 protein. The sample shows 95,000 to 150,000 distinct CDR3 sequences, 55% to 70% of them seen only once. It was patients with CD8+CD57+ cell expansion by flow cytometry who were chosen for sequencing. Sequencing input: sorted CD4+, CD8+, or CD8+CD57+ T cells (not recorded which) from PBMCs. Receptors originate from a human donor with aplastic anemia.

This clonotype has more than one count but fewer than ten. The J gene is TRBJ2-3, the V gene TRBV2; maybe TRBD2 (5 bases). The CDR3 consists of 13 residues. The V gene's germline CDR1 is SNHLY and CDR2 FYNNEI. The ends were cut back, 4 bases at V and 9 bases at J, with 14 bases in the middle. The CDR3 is CASSGRTSGTQYF. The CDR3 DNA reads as TGTGCCAGCAGTGGGAGGACTTCCGGGACGCAGTATTTT.

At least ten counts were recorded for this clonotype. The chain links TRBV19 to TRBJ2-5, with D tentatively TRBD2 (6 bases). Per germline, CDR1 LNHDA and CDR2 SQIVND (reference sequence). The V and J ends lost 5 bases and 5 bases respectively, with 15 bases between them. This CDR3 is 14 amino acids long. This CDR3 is CASSPLGGQETQYF. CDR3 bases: TGTGCCAGTAGTCCCCTGGGGGGTCAGGAGACCCAGTACTTC.

CDR3 nucleotide sequence: TGTGCCATCAGTGAGCTGGGGGGGTCGAATCAGCCCCAGCATTTT. This sequence encodes CAISELGGSNQPQHF. The chain recombines TRBV10-3 with TRBJ1-5, with D perhaps matching TRBD1 (5 bases). The CDR3 runs to 15 residues. Trimming removed 2 bases from V and 4 bases from J, with 12 bases in between. Germline V lookup: CDR1 ENHRY, CDR2 SYGVKD.

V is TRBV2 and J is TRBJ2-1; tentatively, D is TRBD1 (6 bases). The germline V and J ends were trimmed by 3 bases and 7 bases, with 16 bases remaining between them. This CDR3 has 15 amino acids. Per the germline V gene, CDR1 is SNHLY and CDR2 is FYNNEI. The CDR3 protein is CASSDARQVLNEQFF. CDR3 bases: TGTGCCAGCAGTGACGCGCGACAGGTTCTGAATGAGCAGTTCTTC.

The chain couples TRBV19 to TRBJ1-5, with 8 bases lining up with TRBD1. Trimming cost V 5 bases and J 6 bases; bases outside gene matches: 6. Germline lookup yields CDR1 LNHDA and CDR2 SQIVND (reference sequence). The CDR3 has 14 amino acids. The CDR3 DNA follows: TGTGCCAGTAGTCATCAGGGGGCCGGTCAGCCCCAGCATTTT. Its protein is CASSHQGAGQPQHF.

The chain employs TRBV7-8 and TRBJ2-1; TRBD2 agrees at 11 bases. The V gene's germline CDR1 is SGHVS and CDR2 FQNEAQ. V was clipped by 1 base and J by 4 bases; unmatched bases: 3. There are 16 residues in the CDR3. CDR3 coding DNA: TGTGCCAGCAGCTTAGGCACTAGCGGGGGATACAATGAGCAGTTCTTC. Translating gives CASSLGTSGGYNEQFF.

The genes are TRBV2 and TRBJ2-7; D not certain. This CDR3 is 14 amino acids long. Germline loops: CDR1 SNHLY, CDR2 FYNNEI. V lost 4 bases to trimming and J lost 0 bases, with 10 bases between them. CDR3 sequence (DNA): TGTGCCAGCAGTGCCGGATGGGGCTCCTACGAGCAGTACTTC. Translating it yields CASSAGWGSYEQYF.

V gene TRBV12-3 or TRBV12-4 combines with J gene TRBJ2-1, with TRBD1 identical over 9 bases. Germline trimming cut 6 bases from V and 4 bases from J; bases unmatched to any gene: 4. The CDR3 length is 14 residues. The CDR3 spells CASSDRGSYNEQFF. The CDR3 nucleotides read TGTGCCAGCAGCGACAGGGGGTCTTACAATGAGCAGTTCTTC.

In DNA form, the CDR3 reads TGTGCCAGCCGACACAGGGGGCTCAATAATTCACCCCTCCACTTT. Protein sequence: CASRHRGLNNSPLHF. The V call is TRBV7-3, the J call TRBJ1-6; 9 positions agree with TRBD1. The trim removed 8 bases at V and 5 bases at J, leaving 7 bases unmatched. The CDR3 sequence is 15 residues long. Germline lookup yields CDR1 SGHTA and CDR2 FQGTGA.

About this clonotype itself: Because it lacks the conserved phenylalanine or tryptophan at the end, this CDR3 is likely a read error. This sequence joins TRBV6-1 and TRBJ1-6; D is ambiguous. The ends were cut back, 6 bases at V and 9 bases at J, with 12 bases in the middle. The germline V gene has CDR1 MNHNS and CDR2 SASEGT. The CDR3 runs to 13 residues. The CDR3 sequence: CASSSRLASPLHS. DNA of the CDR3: TGTGCCAGCAGCTCACGGTTGGCTTCACCCCTCCACTCT.